This entry is about one T cell receptor (beta chain). Its antigen is not identified. Other DNA sequences of this sample code for an identical CDR3. The source of the sample is a study of cytomegalovirus exposure and HLA in healthy donors. The study's findings and limits: Segments of the TCR beta V type were, in most cases, productive about 87% or about 30% of the time in an earlier analysis.

The V gene end was trimmed by 5 bases and the J gene end by 7 bases; junction bases not matched to a gene: 6. The CDR3 has 15 residues. Germline V gives CDR1 MNHNS, CDR2 SASEGT. Use of 60 Vbeta and 13 Jbeta primers characterized the PCR. Data came from immunoSEQ multiplex PCR; TCRdb stores just in-frame clones and leaves some out. Here the sample spans about 120,000 clones, around three quarters being singletons. Sequencing was done on a sample of PBMCs. The genes are TRBV6-1 and TRBJ1-6; TRBD1 matches at 9 bases. The receptor was derived from a man aged 50 or older in good health and CMV-seropositive. The CDR3 loop is CASSSRTGENSPLHF. DNA of the CDR3: TGTGCCAGCAGTTCCAGGACAGGGGAAAATTCACCCCTCCACTTT.